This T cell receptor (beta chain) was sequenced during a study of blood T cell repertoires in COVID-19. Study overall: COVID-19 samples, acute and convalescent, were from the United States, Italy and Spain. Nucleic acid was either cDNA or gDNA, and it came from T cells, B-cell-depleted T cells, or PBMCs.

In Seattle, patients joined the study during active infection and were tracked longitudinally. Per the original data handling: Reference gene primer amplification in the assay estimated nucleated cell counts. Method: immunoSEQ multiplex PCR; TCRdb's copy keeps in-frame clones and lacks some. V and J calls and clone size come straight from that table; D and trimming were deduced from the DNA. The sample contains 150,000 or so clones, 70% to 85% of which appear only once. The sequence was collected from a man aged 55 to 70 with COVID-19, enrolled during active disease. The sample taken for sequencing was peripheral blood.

The CDR3 DNA follows: TGTGCCAGCAGTCCCCCAGGACAGGGTGCTTGGGAGCCCCAGCATTTT. Translated, it gives CASSPPGQGAWEPQHF. V is TRBV28 and J is TRBJ1-5, with 8 bases that match TRBD1. The CDR3 extends over 16 amino acids. CDR1 and CDR2 (germline): MDHEN, SYDVKM. V was clipped by 5 bases and J by 8 bases; unmatched bases: 14. The full variable domain, its missing parts supplied by reference TRBV28 and TRBJ1-5, is DVKVTQSSRYLVKRTGEKVFLECVQDMDHENMFWYRQDPGLGLRLIYFSYDVKMKEKGDIPEGYSVSREKKERFSLILESASTNQTSMYLCASSPPGQGAWEPQHFGDGTRLSIL.